The next 7 T cell receptor beta chains were all read from a single sample in a study of radiotherapy plus CTLA-4 blockade in lung cancer. Here immunoSEQ multiplex PCR was the method, and the copy in TCRdb shows in-frame clones only, minus some. The sample lists about 83,000 clones; around 81% were seen once. The starting material was peripheral blood, obtained from a patient treated with radiotherapy plus ipilimumab. The receptors originated from a human donor with non-small cell lung cancer who had a partial response to radiotherapy plus ipilimumab. Some clones in this sample may be carry-over from other donors' samples.

V usage is TRBV5-8 and J usage is TRBJ2-7; TRBD1 agrees at 10 bases. V lost 7 bases to trimming and J lost 0 bases; unmatched junction nucleotides: 7. The CDR3 is made up of 15 amino acids. From germline, CDR1 is SGHTS and CDR2 YDEGEE. The CDR3 nucleotides are TGTGCCAGCCTTCCCGGGACAGGGGTCTCCTACGAGCAGTACTTC. Residues: CASLPGTGVSYEQYF.

This clone was detected only once. V is TRBV2 and J is TRBJ2-3, with D perhaps matching TRBD2 (6 bases). The CDR3 is 16 amino acids. Per the germline V gene, CDR1 is SNHLY and CDR2 is FYNNEI. The V end was cut by 4 bases, the J end by 2 bases, with 16 bases between. CDR3: CASSARGGINTDTQYF. The DNA for the CDR3 is TGTGCCAGCAGTGCTCGGGGCGGGATTAACACAGATACGCAGTATTTT.

The chain carries TRBV28 and TRBJ2-1, with 11 bases identical to TRBD2. The CDR3 contains 15 residues. The germline gives CDR1 MDHEN, CDR2 SYDVKM. V shed 5 bases and J 11 bases; nucleotides not matched to a gene: 11. In nucleotides, the CDR3 is TGTGCCAGCAGTCCAAAGGCTAGCGGGAGGAGTAAGCAGTTCTTC. Translating gives CASSPKASGRSKQFF.

The chain uses TRBV18 and TRBJ2-7; unclear D gene. Trimming removed 2 bases from V and 4 bases from J, with 9 bases in between. Germline CDR1 KGHSH, CDR2 LQKENI. The CDR3 runs to 13 residues. The chain's CDR3 is CASSPSLSYEQYF. The CDR3 bases are TGTGCCAGCTCACCAAGCCTGAGTTACGAGCAGTACTTC.

A single count supports this clone. The chain employs TRBV28 and TRBJ2-1; 12 bases are shared with TRBD2. CDR3 length: 14 residues. CDR1 is MDHEN, CDR2 SYDVKM, per germline. Losses at the gene ends were 7 bases for V and 9 bases for J; bases not matched to a gene: 7. DNA of the CDR3: TGTGCCAGCACCCATACACTAGCGGGAGGTGAGCAGTTCTTC. This encodes CASTHTLAGGEQFF.

The chain employs TRBV19 and TRBJ2-1; D remains ambiguous. The CDR3 contains 13 residues. Germline loops: CDR1 LNHDA, CDR2 SQIVND (reference sequence). Trimming left V 3 bases short and J 4 bases short, with 7 bases between. The CDR3 coding sequence is TGTGCCAGTAGTATTGGGCTTTACAATGAGCAGTTCTTC. This codes for CASSIGLYNEQFF.

This clone was seen more than once but under ten times. This chain links TRBV18 with TRBJ1-1; D uncertain. The CDR3 is 13 amino acids. The V gene lost 6 bases and the J gene lost 3 bases, with 11 bases spanning the gap. CDR1 and CDR2 from the germline V gene are KGHSH and LQKENI. The CDR3 sequence: CASSQRRDTEAFF. The CDR3 DNA is TGTGCCAGCTCCCAGCGGAGGGACACTGAAGCTTTCTTT.